This TCR beta chain originates from a study of blood T cell repertoires in COVID-19. Overall study context: Some COVID-19 samples were acute and others convalescent; all came from the United States, Italy and Spain. The cDNA or gDNA used as material had been derived from T cells, B-cell-depleted T cells, or PBMCs.

This clone has just one count. In the authors' workflow: Reference gene primers were amplified, and this amplification served to estimate nucleated cell counts. Repertoires were generated with immunoSEQ multiplex PCR, while TCRdb's copy carries only in-frame clones and drops some. Clone size and the V and J calls come from that table; the DNA yielded D and trimming. The sample lists 90,000 to 110,000 clones, 85% to 90% occurring once. Trimming cost V 5 bases and J 9 bases; bases outside gene matches: 9. This CDR3 contains 15 residues. Germline loops: CDR1 SGHTA, CDR2 FQGTGA. Specimen: peripheral blood. The chain links TRBV7-3 to TRBJ2-1; 11 bases align to TRBD2. The clonotype was recovered from a human donor in a cohort sampled during active COVID-19. The CDR3 DNA is TGTGCCAGCAGCCCACTAGCGGGAGTAGGCGGTGAGCAGTTCTTC. It translates to CASSPLAGVGGEQFF.